This T cell receptor beta chain was sequenced for a study of blood T cells in healthy people across ages. Next came a second PCR, run for about 7 to 12 cycles, which used a sample-barcoded 5' primer along with a J-beta primer mix. Tagging of each cDNA molecule was performed by a template-switch adaptor with 12 random nucleotides. Via MiXCR, TCRdb re-called the 5' RACE reads, giving one row per CDR3 protein. Of over 700,000 distinct CDR3 sequences listed, roughly 25% are singletons. The CDR3 contains 13 residues. Germline CDR1 SGHRS, CDR2 YFSETQ. These data were also filed under a second study, of T cells of mothers and their children. Turning to that study: Each mother gave over 9.5 million TCR beta CDR3 reads; each child, roughly 3 million.

The receptor was isolated from a boy aged 5-17 years in good health. Sequences were obtained from blood. This rearrangement joins TRBV5-1 to TRBJ2-7, with D possibly TRBD2 on 5 matching bases. Gene TRBJ2-1 matches the end of the DNA better, so the J call may be wrong. The CDR3 sequence is CASSLEARGEQFF. CDR3 nucleotide sequence: TGCGCCAGCAGCCTCGAGGCTCGCGGGGAGCAGTTCTTC.